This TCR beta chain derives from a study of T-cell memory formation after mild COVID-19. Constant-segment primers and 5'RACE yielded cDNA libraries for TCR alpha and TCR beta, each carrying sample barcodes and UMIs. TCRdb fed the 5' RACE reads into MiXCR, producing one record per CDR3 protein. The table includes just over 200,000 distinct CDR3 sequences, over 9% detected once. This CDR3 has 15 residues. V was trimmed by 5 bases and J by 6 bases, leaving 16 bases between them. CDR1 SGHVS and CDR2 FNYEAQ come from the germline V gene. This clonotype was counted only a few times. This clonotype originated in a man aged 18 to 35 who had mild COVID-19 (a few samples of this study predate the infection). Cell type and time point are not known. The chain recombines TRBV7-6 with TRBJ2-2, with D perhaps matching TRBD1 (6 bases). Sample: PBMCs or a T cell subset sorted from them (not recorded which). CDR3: CASSRGTLIAGELFF. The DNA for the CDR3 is TGTGCCAGCAGCAGAGGGACATTAATAGCCGGGGAGCTGTTTTTT. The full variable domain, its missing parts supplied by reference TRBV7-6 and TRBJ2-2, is GAGVSQSPRYKVTKRGQDVALRCDPISGHVSLYWYRQALGQGPEFLTYFNYEAQQDKSGLPNDRFSAERPEGSISTLTIQRTEQRDSAMYRCASSRGTLIAGELFFGEGSRLTVL.